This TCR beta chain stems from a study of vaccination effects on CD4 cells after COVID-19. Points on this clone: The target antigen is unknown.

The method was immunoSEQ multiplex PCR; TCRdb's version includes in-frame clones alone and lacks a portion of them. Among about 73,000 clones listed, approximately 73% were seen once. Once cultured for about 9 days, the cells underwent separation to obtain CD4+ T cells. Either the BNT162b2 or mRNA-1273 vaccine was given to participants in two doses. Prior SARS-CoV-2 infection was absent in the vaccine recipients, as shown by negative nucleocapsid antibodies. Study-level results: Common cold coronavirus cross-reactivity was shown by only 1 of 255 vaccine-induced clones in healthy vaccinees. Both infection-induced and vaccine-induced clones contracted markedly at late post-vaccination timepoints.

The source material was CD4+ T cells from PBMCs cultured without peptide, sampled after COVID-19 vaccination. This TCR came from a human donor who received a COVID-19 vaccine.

This CDR3 reads CASSRTHRGGTDTQYF. CDR3 DNA: TGTGCCAGCAGTCGGACGCATAGGGGAGGTACAGATACGCAGTATTTT. The V gene is TRBV6-6, the J gene TRBJ2-3; TRBD2 is a possible D gene (6 bases). Per germline, CDR1 MNHNY and CDR2 SVGAGI (reference sequence). Trimming removed 5 bases at V and 3 bases at J, with 18 bases between. CDR3 length: 16 amino acids.